Shown below are 17 T cell receptor beta chains from a single sample sequenced in a study of cytomegalovirus exposure and HLA in healthy donors. A multiplex PCR was run with 60 Vbeta primers and 13 Jbeta primers. Libraries were prepared by immunoSEQ multiplex PCR; TCRdb keeps only in-frame clonotypes and omits some of them. The sample holds over 120,000 clones, 77% seen once. Material: PBMCs. The source is a male donor in good health and CMV-seronegative.

Concerning this clone itself: The sample holds other DNA sequences that translate to the same CDR3. The chain is built from TRBV5-6 and TRBJ2-4; 9 bases are a match to TRBD1. The V and J ends lost 3 bases and 15 bases, in that order; junction bases with no gene match: 4. The CDR3 loop spans 11 amino acids. Germline V gene data show CDR1 as SGHDT and CDR2 as YYEEEE. The DNA of the CDR3 is TGTGCCAGCAGCTACCGGGACAGGGTGTACTTC. Protein: CASSYRDRVYF. Using reference TRBV5-6 and TRBJ2-4 for the parts outside the CDR3, the full variable domain is DAGVTQSPTHLIKTRGQQVTLRCSPKSGHDTVSWYQQALGQGPQFIFQYYEEEERQRGNFPDRFSGHQFPNYSSELNVNALLLGDSALYLCASSYRDRVYFGAGTRLSVL.

The chain links TRBV5-5 to TRBJ1-5; D is undetermined. CDR3 size: 16 residues. The V gene's germline CDR1 is SGHKS and CDR2 YYEKEE (reference sequence). The V end was cut by 1 base, the J end by 2 bases, with 13 bases between. The CDR3 DNA follows: TGTGCCAGCAGCTTGACAGTTCTGCGGGGCAATCAGCCCCAGCATTTT. Residues: CASSLTVLRGNQPQHF.

The chain is built from TRBV9 and TRBJ2-1, with D perhaps TRBD2 (6 bases). Trimming took off 1 base at V and 0 bases at J, with 11 bases between the two ends. The germline V gene has CDR1 SGDLS and CDR2 YYNGEE. The CDR3 covers 16 residues. CDR3 amino acids: CASSVSSGSSYNEQFF. As DNA, the CDR3 is TGTGCCAGCAGCGTAAGTAGCGGCAGCTCCTACAATGAGCAGTTCTTC.

V and J are TRBV6-1 and TRBJ2-7; 9 bases are a match to TRBD1. Germline values: CDR1 MNHNS, CDR2 SASEGT. V dropped 0 bases and J dropped 4; count of bases not matched to a gene: 4. The CDR3 runs to 15 residues. The CDR3 sequence is CASSEAAGQGYEQYF. The CDR3 region has the DNA TGTGCCAGCAGTGAAGCTGCGGGACAGGGTTACGAGCAGTACTTC.

The sample holds one count of this clone. V gene TRBV9 combines with J gene TRBJ2-3, with a tentative D call TRBD2 (6 bases). Germline CDR1 reads SGDLS; CDR2 reads YYNGEE. The V gene lost 0 bases and the J gene lost 3 bases, with 14 bases spanning the gap. The CDR3 consists of 16 residues. In DNA form, the CDR3 reads TGTGCCAGCAGCGTAGACGGGAGTGGGGGGACAGATACGCAGTATTTT. Translation gives CASSVDGSGGTDTQYF.

The chain uses TRBV5-6 and TRBJ2-1; D uncertain. CDR3 length equals 13 residues. Germline V CDR1 and CDR2: SGHDT, YYEEEE. V lost 1 base to trimming and J lost 9 bases, with 11 bases between them. The DNA of the CDR3 is TGTGCCAGCAGCTTGCAGTTGCTAGGTGAGCAGTTCTTC. Protein product: CASSLQLLGEQFF.

This chain uses TRBV7-9 with TRBJ2-2; 12 bases fit TRBD2. V shed 5 bases and J 6 bases; nucleotides not matched to a gene: 4. CDR3 length: 15 residues. Looked up from germline, CDR1 is SEHNR and CDR2 is FQNEAQ (reference sequence). CDR3 sequence reads: CASSPLAGGAGELFF. DNA of the CDR3: TGTGCCAGCAGCCCACTAGCGGGGGGCGCCGGGGAGCTGTTTTTT.

This chain uses TRBV7-9 with TRBJ1-1, with TRBD1 identical over 9 bases. This CDR3 region has 17 residues. Germline V lookup: CDR1 SEHNR, CDR2 FQNEAQ (reference sequence). J was trimmed by 5 bases and V by 5 bases; bases with no gene match: 15. CDR3 region: CASSVPGTGFRRTEAFF. The CDR3 DNA follows: TGTGCCAGCAGCGTCCCCGGGACAGGGTTTAGGAGGACTGAAGCTTTCTTT. Full variable domain (remainder filled in from reference TRBV7-9 and TRBJ1-1): DTGVSQNPRHKITKRGQNVTFRCDPISEHNRLYWYRQTLGQGPEFLTYFQNEAQLEKSRLLSDRFSAERPKGSFSTLEIQRTEQGDSAMYLCASSVPGTGFRRTEAFFGQGTRLTVV.

The chain is built from TRBV15 and TRBJ2-7; a weak D match, TRBD1 (6 bases). Germline V gene sequence: CDR1 LNHNV, CDR2 YYDKDF (reference sequence). This CDR3 spans 15 amino acids. Trimming removed 0 bases at V and 4 bases at J, with 13 bases between. The CDR3 DNA reads TGTGCCACCAGCAGAGATCAGGGGTTGACTTACGAGCAGTACTTC. Its protein product is CATSRDQGLTYEQYF.

This clone was counted a single time. The rearrangement joins TRBV7-8 to TRBJ2-1; 9 bases are shared with TRBD1. Germline V gene lookup returns CDR1 SGHVS and CDR2 FQNEAQ. V lost 0 bases, J lost 7 bases, and 7 bases stayed unmatched. The CDR3 contains 16 residues. The CDR3 loop is CASSLALGQGGNEQFF. The CDR3 DNA reads as TGTGCCAGCAGCTTAGCGCTGGGACAGGGAGGGAATGAGCAGTTCTTC.

The chain couples TRBV30 to TRBJ1-1; 7 bases fit TRBD1. CDR1 and CDR2 from the germline V gene are GTSNPN and SVGIG (reference sequence). V shed 2 bases and J 0 bases; nucleotides not matched to a gene: 3. This CDR3 is built from 14 residues. Written as DNA, the CDR3 is TGTGCCTGGAGTCGGGGACAGATGAACACTGAAGCTTTCTTT. Translation: CAWSRGQMNTEAFF.

The chain joins TRBV11-2 to TRBJ2-7; D possibly corresponds to TRBD1 (5 bases). From germline, CDR1 is SGHAT and CDR2 FQNNGV. The CDR3 has 13 amino acids. Trimming stripped 7 bases from V and 2 bases from J, with 12 bases between. DNA of the CDR3: TGTGCCAGCAACCTACAGACAGCCTACGAGCAGTACTTC. Translating it yields CASNLQTAYEQYF.

This sequence joins TRBV30 and TRBJ2-2; tentative D call: TRBD2 (6 bases). V dropped 0 bases and J dropped 6 bases, with 8 bases sitting between them. The V gene's germline CDR1 is GTSNPN and CDR2 SVGIG (reference sequence). CDR3 length: 13 residues. CDR3 DNA sequence: TGTGCCTGGAGTGTAGCGGGTTCCGGGGAGCTGTTTTTT. Protein product: CAWSVAGSGELFF.

This sequence joins TRBV7-3 and TRBJ2-1, with D possibly being TRBD2 (5 bases). Trimming removed 5 bases at V and 2 bases at J, with 10 bases between. This CDR3 region has 14 residues. Looked up from germline, CDR1 is SGHTA and CDR2 is FQGTGA. The CDR3 here is CASSPSSPYNEQFF. The CDR3 DNA is TGTGCCAGCAGCCCGTCTAGCCCCTACAATGAGCAGTTCTTC.

This rearrangement joins TRBV11-2 to TRBJ2-7; TRBD1 aligns across 9 bases. J lost 3 bases, V lost 5 bases, and 5 bases had no gene match. Per germline, CDR1 SGHAT and CDR2 FQNNGV. The CDR3 loop spans 14 amino acids. CDR3 in amino acids: CASSTRTGVYEQYF. DNA of the CDR3: TGTGCCAGCAGCACCCGGACAGGGGTCTACGAGCAGTACTTC.

V is TRBV7-3 and J is TRBJ2-3; D is ambiguous. The CDR3 is made up of 14 amino acids. V lost 5 bases to trimming and J lost 1 base, with 10 bases between them. CDR1 and CDR2 from the germline V gene are SGHTA and FQGTGA. The CDR3 bases are TGTGCCAGCAGCGTAGATCTCGGCACAGATACGCAGTATTTT. Protein: CASSVDLGTDTQYF.

The chain uses TRBV18 and TRBJ1-4, with 10 bases identical to TRBD1. V dropped 6 bases and J dropped 5; count of bases not matched to a gene: 3. The CDR3 spans 14 residues. CDR1 and CDR2 from the germline V gene are KGHSH and LQKENI. The CDR3 is CASSSGQGNEKLFF. The DNA for the CDR3 is TGTGCCAGCTCTTCGGGACAGGGGAATGAAAAACTGTTTTTT.